Shown below are 11 T cell receptor beta chains from a single sample sequenced in a study of low-dose radiotherapy and immunotherapy resistance in tumors. Time point reported: before trial treatment. TRAV and TRBV primers primed cDNA for both TCRalpha and TCRbeta. An approximately 19-cycle PCR with a constant-region primer and V-primer adapter amplified TCRs. In TCRdb, the reads were re-called with MiXCR into one record per CDR3 protein. The sample yields tens of thousands of distinct CDR3 sequences, approximately 17% seen once. Specimen: PBMCs, collected before treatment. The receptors originated from a male donor with prostate cancer.

In this sample, this clonotype turned up many times. The rearrangement joins TRBV7-2 to TRBJ2-6; unclear D gene. V gave up 2 bases and J gave up 0 bases, with 5 bases separating them. Germline V lookup: CDR1 SGHTA, CDR2 FQGNSA. This CDR3 has 15 amino acids. The CDR3 nucleotides are TGTGCCAGCAGCTTACAGCCCTCTGGGGCCAACGTCCTGACTTTC. Translation gives CASSLQPSGANVLTF. Based on the CDR3 plus reference TRBV7-2 and TRBJ2-6, the full variable domain is GAGVSQSPSNKVTEKGKDVELRCDPISGHTALYWYRQSLGQGLEFLIYFQGNSAPDKSGLPSDRFSAERTGGSVSTLTIQRTQQEDSAVYLCASSLQPSGANVLTFGAGSRLTVL.

Ten or more counts support this clonotype. CDR3 DNA: TGTGCCAGCAGCAGGACAGCGCTGGACACTGAAGCTTTCTTT. Translation: CASSRTALDTEAFF. This chain joins TRBV7-9 and TRBJ1-1; perhaps TRBD1 as D (6 bases). V dropped 5 bases and J dropped 3 bases, with 13 bases sitting between them. Germline V gives CDR1 SEHNR, CDR2 FQNEAQ (reference sequence). There are 14 residues in the CDR3.

This clonotype was seen many times. The chain has TRBV12-5 and TRBJ2-1; D might be TRBD1 or TRBD2, each matching 5 bases. In germline, CDR1 is LGHNT, CDR2 FRNRAP. V was cut by 7 bases and J by 10 bases, with 14 bases left in between. This CDR3 has 12 amino acids. The CDR3 nucleotides read TGTGCTAGTGTTCCCCGGGGCAGGGAGCAGTTCTTC. Its translation is CASVPRGREQFF.

There are many counts of this clonotype. This sequence joins TRBV5-1 and TRBJ2-1, with 7 bases matching TRBD1. The junction had 5 bases not matched to a gene; V was cut back by 4 bases and J by 7 bases. The germline gives CDR1 SGHRS, CDR2 YFSETQ. The CDR3 spans 13 residues. The CDR3 loop reads CASSQGQPNEQFF. For the CDR3, the DNA is TGCGCCAGCAGCCAGGGACAGCCAAATGAGCAGTTCTTC.

The chain uses TRBV12-5 and TRBJ2-3; D may be TRBD1 (6 bases). The CDR3 runs 16 residues. V was pared by 1 base and J by 5 bases, with 16 bases between. Looked up from germline, CDR1 is LGHNT and CDR2 is FRNRAP. The CDR3 region is CASGLGQADFGDTQYF. The CDR3 DNA reads TGTGCTAGTGGTTTGGGACAGGCCGATTTTGGAGATACGCAGTATTTT.

Many counts were recorded for this clonotype. The chain links TRBV6-5 to TRBJ1-2; D possibly corresponds to TRBD1 (6 bases). The V and J ends lost 0 bases and 1 base respectively, with 18 bases between them. The CDR3 totals 18 residues. Germline values: CDR1 MNHEY, CDR2 SVGAGI. The chain's CDR3 is CASSYSIRGRGVNYGYTF. The CDR3 DNA reads as TGTGCCAGCAGTTACTCGATCCGGGGAAGGGGGGTTAACTATGGCTACACCTTC.

This clonotype was detected ten times or more. V gene TRBV18 combines with J gene TRBJ2-7; D is perhaps TRBD1 (6 bases). The germline V gene has CDR1 KGHSH and CDR2 LQKENI. The CDR3 runs to 13 residues. V was cut by 4 bases and J by 3 bases, with 10 bases left in between. The CDR3 coding sequence is TGTGCCAGCTCACACAGGGCAGACTACGAGCAGTACTTC. Encoded protein: CASSHRADYEQYF.

Many counts were recorded for this clonotype. CDR3 coding DNA: TGCAGTGCTAGAGGACTGGACCAGCAGTTCTTC. It specifies CSARGLDQQFF. V usage is TRBV20-1 and J usage is TRBJ2-1; D remains ambiguous. The germline CDR1 and CDR2 sequences are DFQATT and SNEGSKA (reference sequence). Between the trimmed V and J ends, which lost 1 base and 11 bases, there was a span of 9 bases. The CDR3 runs 11 residues.

Regarding this clonotype: This probably arose from a read error, given a far larger clone one base away. The chain carries TRBV1 and TRBJ2-1; the table's D call, TRBD2, has no DNA check behind it. TRBV1 is described as a pseudogene. The CDR3 sequence is 17 residues long. Here the CDR3 DNA reads TGTGCCATCAGCCAAGATTACGGTAGCGGGAGCGTCGATGAGCAGTTCTTC. This translates into CAISQDYGSGSVDEQFF.

On this clonotype: Since a far larger clone is one base different, this is likely a read error. The J gene is TRBJ2-7, the V gene TRBV5-4; a possible D gene is TRBD1 (5 bases). The CDR3 loop spans 15 amino acids. Germline-derived CDR1 and CDR2 are SGHNT and YYREEE (reference sequence). V was shortened by 4 bases and J by 7 bases, with 21 bases between the two germline ends. The CDR3: CASSLGPGNYNEQYF. The CDR3 DNA follows: TGTGCCAGCAGCCTCGGGCCAGGGAATTACAATGAGCAGTACTTC.

V usage is TRBV5-5 and J usage is TRBJ2-5; D might be TRBD1 or TRBD2, each matching 6 bases. This CDR3 has 15 residues. V was shortened by 4 bases and J by 1 base, with 14 bases between the two germline ends. Germline values: CDR1 SGHKS, CDR2 YYEKEE (reference sequence). The CDR3 here is CASSPGGPSQETQYF. DNA of the CDR3: TGTGCCAGCAGCCCCGGGGGCCCCTCCCAAGAGACCCAGTACTTC.